Listed below are T cell receptor beta chains from one sample, sequenced in a study of blood T cell repertoires in COVID-19. Measured with immunoSEQ multiplex PCR; TCRdb has only the in-frame clones, and not every one. The sample lists more than 300,000 clones, around 89% seen once, with roughly 1.2% in the top ten. The sequenced sample was PBMCs or T cells enriched from blood (not recorded which). These receptors were obtained from a woman aged 18-29 years who had recovered from COVID-19. The CDR3 runs from the conserved cysteine through the conserved F or W. D genes are given only for firm matches. The size entry is marked missing in some rows and otherwise reads once, few, many or a size class.

j_call	d_call	v_call	clone_size	cdr3_nt	cdr3_aa
TRBJ1-1	NA	TRBV14	NA	TGTGCCAGCAGCCAACCCTCGAACACTGAAGCTTTCTTT	CASSQPSNTEAFF
TRBJ1-5	NA	TRBV11-2	NA	TGTGCCAGCAGCCCCGGGACATCTGGGAGCAATCAGCCCCAGCATTTT	CASSPGTSGSNQPQHF
TRBJ1-2	NA	TRBV6-5	once	TGTGCCAGCAGTTACAATCCGTCAGGGTTGTATGGCTACACCTTC	CASSYNPSGLYGYTF
TRBJ2-1	NA	TRBV5-1	once	TGCGCCAGCAGCTTGGTGTTAGGTAGCGCCTCTACTTTGTACGGCAATGAGCAGTTCTTC	CASSLVLGSASTLYGNEQFF
TRBJ1-1	NA	TRBV3-1/TRBV3-2	NA	TGTGCCAGCAGCCAAGAGGTCCCCAGGATGAACACTGAAGCTTTCTTT	CASSQEVPRMNTEAFF
TRBJ1-6	NA	TRBV7-9	NA	TGTGCCGTAGGCGTCTTCGAGGTGGCCCTCCACTTT	CAVGVFEVALHF
TRBJ1-1	NA	TRBV6-1	NA	TGTGCCAGCAGTGAAGCGGGGGGATGGCTAATGACTGAAGCTTTCTTT	CASSEAGGWLMTEAFF
TRBJ2-7	NA	TRBV2	few	TGTGCCAGCAGCCACGACCTAACGCCGCGACAGGAGAAATCCTACGAGCAGTACTTC	CASSHDLTPRQEKSYEQYF
TRBJ1-1	TRBD1	TRBV19	NA	TGTGCCAGTAGTCAACAGGGGTCGAACACTGAAGCTTTCTTT	CASSQQGSNTEAFF
TRBJ2-7	TRBD1	TRBV7-2	NA	TGTGCCAGCAGCTTACCCTCGGACAGGGGGCTCTACGAGCAGTACTTC	CASSLPSDRGLYEQYF
TRBJ1-6	TRBD1	TRBV6-4	many	TGTGCCAGCAGTGACTCGACAGGGGGTAATTCACCCCTCCACTTT	CASSDSTGGNSPLHF
TRBJ1-2	NA	TRBV6-5	NA	TGTGCCAGTTCGTCCGCCCAGCCTAGAAACACCTTC	CASSSAQPRNTF
TRBJ1-4	TRBD1	TRBV4-2	NA	TGTGCCAGCAGCCAATCGCCCGGGACAGGGAATGAAAAACTGTTTTTT	CASSQSPGTGNEKLFF
TRBJ1-4	NA	TRBV18	NA	TGTGCCAGCTCACTACTCCATGGGAGTGAAAAACTGTTTTTT	CASSLLHGSEKLFF
TRBJ1-2	NA	TRBV18	once	TGTGCCAGCTCACCTCGCGCGGGGGGTGTTACGGATGGCTACACCTTC	CASSPRAGGVTDGYTF
TRBJ2-2	NA	TRBV9	NA	TGTGCCAGCAGCGGAAAACTAGCTCAGAACACCGGGGAGCTGTTTTTT	CASSGKLAQNTGELFF
TRBJ2-7	TRBD1	TRBV5-4	NA	TGTGCCAGCAGCTCAAATGGACAGGGGACCTACGAGCAGTACTTC	CASSSNGQGTYEQYF
TRBJ1-5	NA	TRBV20-1	NA	TGCAGTGCTAGTAAGGGGCCTCAGCCCCAGCATTTT	CSASKGPQPQHF
TRBJ2-7	NA	TRBV12-5	NA	TGTGCTAGTGGTACTTACGACGAGCAGTACTTC	CASGTYDEQYF
TRBJ1-4	TRBD1	TRBV7-6	NA	TGTGCCAGCAGCCCGATGACAGGGGAGAATGAAAAACTGTTTTTT	CASSPMTGENEKLFF
TRBJ1-4	NA	TRBV25-1	NA	TGTGCCAGCAGTGAATATAGCGGGATTGGACAGCCTGAAAAACTGTTTTTT	CASSEYSGIGQPEKLFF
TRBJ2-5	TRBD1	TRBV5-1	NA	TGCGCCAGCAGCCCGGGACAGGGGTTAGAGACCCAGTACTTC	CASSPGQGLETQYF
TRBJ2-3	NA	TRBV11-2	NA	TGTGCCAGCAGCATCGGGACTTACACAGATACGCAGTATTTT	CASSIGTYTDTQYF
TRBJ1-1	NA	TRBV30	NA	TGTGCCTGGAGTCAGGACACTGAAGCTTTCTTT	CAWSQDTEAFF
TRBJ2-1	TRBD2	TRBV18	NA	TGTGCCAGCTCACCACAACTAGCGGGGACCAATGAGCAGTTCTTC	CASSPQLAGTNEQFF
TRBJ1-2	TRBD1	TRBV7-2	NA	TGTGCCAGCAGCAACCCCAGGGGGCGAGTCATAGAAGCCTACGGCTACACCTTC	CASSNPRGRVIEAYGYTF
TRBJ2-3	TRBD1	TRBV24-1	NA	TGTGCCACCAGTGACACAACAGGGGGACGAGGCACAGATACGCAGTATTTT	CATSDTTGGRGTDTQYF
TRBJ1-1	NA	TRBV30	NA	TGTGCCTGGAGTACACAGGTTGCCACTGAAGCTTTCTTT	CAWSTQVATEAFF
TRBJ1-2	NA	TRBV4-1	NA	TGCGCCAGCAGCCCCGTGGGGGGCAGGGAGGGCGGCTACACCTTC	CASSPVGGREGGYTF